At least ten counts were recorded for the clone carrying this T cell receptor (beta chain). Its antigen remains unidentified. This sample was taken from a study of Graves' ophthalmopathy and Graves' hyperthyroidism. Findings and caveats of the study: Detection in blood was also observed for most expanded thyroid clonotypes above 0.001 frequency. The model reached 55% to 71% sensitivity and around 74% specificity for predicting ophthalmopathy progression.

Amplification of the TCR beta CDR3 regions used RNA transcripts (as template). RT-PCR with HTBI primers came first, then second-round multiplex PCR. One entry per CDR3 protein results from TCRdb running MiXCR on the multiplex PCR reads. The repertoire consists of approximately 640,000 distinct CDR3 sequences, with just over 40% occurring once and the leading ten covering around 3.3%. Germline CDR1 SEHNR, CDR2 FQNEAQ (reference sequence). This CDR3 is 11 amino acids long. Trimming shortened V by 5 bases and J by 6 bases, and 7 bases separated the two germline ends. This TCR came from an adult man with Graves' ophthalmopathy. Sequencing was done on a sample of peripheral blood. The chain joins TRBV7-9 to TRBJ1-1; D is ambiguous. The CDR3: CASSQGPEAFF. CDR3 sequence (DNA): TGTGCCAGCAGCCAAGGACCTGAAGCTTTCTTT.